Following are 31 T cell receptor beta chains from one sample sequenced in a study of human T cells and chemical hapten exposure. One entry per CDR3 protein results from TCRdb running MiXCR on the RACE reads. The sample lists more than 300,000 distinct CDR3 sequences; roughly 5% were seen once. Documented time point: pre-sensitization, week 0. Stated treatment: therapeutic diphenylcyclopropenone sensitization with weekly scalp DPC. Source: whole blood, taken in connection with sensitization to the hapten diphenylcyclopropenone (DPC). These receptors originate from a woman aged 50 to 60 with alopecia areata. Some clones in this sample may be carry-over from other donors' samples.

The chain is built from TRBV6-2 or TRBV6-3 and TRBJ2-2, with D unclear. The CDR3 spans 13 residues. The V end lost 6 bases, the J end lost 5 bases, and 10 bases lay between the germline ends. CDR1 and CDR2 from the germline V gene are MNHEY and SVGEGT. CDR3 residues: CASSGLGTGELFF. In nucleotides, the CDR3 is TGTGCCAGCAGCGGGCTGGGGACCGGGGAGCTGTTTTTT.

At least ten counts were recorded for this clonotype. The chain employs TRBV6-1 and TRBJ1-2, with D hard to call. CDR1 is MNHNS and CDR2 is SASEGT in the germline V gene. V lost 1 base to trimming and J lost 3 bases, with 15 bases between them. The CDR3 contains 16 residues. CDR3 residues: CASSEVLKRSHYGYTF. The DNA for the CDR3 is TGTGCCAGCAGTGAAGTCCTGAAGCGATCCCACTATGGCTACACCTTC.

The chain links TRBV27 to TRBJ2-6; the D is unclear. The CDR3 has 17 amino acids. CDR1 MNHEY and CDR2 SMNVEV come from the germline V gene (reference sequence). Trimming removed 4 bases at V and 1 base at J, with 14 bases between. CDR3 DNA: TGTGCCAGCAGTTCCCTACCTCTAACATCTGGGGCCAACGTCCTGACTTTC. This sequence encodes CASSSLPLTSGANVLTF.

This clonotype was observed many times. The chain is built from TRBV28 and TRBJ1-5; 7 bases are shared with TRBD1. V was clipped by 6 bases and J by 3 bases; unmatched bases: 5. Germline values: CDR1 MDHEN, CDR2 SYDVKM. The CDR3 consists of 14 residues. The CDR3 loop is CASRQGQANQPQHF. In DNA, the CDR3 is TGTGCCAGCAGACAAGGACAGGCCAATCAGCCCCAGCATTTT.

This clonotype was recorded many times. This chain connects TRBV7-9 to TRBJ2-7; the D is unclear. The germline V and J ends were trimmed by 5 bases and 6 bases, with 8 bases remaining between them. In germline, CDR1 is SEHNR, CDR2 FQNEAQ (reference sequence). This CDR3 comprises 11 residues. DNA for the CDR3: TGTGCCAGCAGCCCGGGCCTCGAGCAGTACTTC. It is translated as CASSPGLEQYF.

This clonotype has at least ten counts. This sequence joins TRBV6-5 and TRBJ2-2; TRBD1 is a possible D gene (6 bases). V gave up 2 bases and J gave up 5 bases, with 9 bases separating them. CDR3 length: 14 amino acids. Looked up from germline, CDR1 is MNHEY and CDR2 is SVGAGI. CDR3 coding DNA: TGTGCCAGCAGTTACATGGGGGCTACCGGGGAGCTGTTTTTT. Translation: CASSYMGATGELFF.

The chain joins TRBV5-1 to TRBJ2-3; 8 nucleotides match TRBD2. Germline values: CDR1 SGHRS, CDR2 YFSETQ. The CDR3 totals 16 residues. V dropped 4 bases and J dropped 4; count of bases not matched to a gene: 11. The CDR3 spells CASSPVPGGRADTQYF. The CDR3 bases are TGCGCCAGCAGCCCAGTCCCGGGGGGGCGGGCAGATACGCAGTATTTT.

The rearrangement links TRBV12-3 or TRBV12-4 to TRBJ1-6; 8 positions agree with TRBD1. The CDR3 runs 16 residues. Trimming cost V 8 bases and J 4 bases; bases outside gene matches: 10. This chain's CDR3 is CASRSSGGPYNSPLHF. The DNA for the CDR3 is TGTGCCAGCCGTTCCTCAGGGGGCCCATATAATTCACCCCTCCACTTT.

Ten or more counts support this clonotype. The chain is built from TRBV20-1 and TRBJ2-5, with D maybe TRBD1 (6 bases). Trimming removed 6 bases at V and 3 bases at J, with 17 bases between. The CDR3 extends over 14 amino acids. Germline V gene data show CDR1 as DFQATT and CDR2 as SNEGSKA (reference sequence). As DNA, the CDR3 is TGCAGTGCCGGCGCCCGAACAGGGAAAGAGACCCAGTACTTC. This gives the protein CSAGARTGKETQYF.

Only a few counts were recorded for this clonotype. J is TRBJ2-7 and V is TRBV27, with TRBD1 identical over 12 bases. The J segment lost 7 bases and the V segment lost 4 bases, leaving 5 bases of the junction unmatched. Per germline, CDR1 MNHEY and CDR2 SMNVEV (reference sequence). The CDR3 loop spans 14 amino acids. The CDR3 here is CASSSGQGAREQYF. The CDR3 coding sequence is TGTGCCAGCAGTTCGGGACAGGGGGCTCGGGAGCAGTACTTC.

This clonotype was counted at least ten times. The CDR3 DNA follows: TGTGCCAGCAGCTTAGCAGGGGGCGCAGCCTTCGAGCAGTACTTC. It encodes CASSLAGGAAFEQYF. The gene calls are TRBV11-2 and TRBJ2-7; 8 bases match TRBD1. Germline CDR1 SGHAT, CDR2 FQNNGV. The CDR3 is 15 amino acids. J lost 6 bases, V lost 1 base, and 8 bases had no gene match.

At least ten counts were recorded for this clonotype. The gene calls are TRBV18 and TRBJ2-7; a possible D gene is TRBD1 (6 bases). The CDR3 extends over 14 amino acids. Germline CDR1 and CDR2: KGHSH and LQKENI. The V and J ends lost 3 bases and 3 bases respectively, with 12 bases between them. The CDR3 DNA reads TGTGCCAGCTCACCCAGGGGTCAGAACTACGAGCAGTACTTC. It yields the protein CASSPRGQNYEQYF.

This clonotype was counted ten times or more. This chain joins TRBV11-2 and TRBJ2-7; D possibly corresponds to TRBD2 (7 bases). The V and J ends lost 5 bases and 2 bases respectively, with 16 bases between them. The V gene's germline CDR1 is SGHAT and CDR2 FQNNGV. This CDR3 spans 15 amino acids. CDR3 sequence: CASSRGAAETYEQYF. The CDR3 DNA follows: TGTGCCAGCAGCCGGGGGGCAGCAGAAACCTACGAGCAGTACTTC.

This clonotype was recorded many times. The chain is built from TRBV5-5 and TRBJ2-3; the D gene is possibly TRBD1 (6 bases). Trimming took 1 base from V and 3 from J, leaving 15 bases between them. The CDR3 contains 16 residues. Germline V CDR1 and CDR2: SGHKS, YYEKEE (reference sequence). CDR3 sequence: CASSLRYRVRTDTQYF. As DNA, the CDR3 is TGTGCCAGCAGCTTGAGATACAGGGTGAGGACAGATACGCAGTATTTT.

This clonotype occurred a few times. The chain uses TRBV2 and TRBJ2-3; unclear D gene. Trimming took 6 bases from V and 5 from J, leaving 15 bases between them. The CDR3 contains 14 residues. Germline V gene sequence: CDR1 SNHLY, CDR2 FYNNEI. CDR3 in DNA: TGTGCCAGCAGGATGGATATGGGTAGAGATACGCAGTATTTT. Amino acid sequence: CASRMDMGRDTQYF.

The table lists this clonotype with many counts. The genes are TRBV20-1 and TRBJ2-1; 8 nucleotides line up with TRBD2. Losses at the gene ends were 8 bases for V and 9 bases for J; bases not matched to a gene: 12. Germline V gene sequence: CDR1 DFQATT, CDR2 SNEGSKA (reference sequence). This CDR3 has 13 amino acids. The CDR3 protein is CSFEERERTEQFF. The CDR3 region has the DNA TGCAGTTTCGAGGAGCGGGAGAGAACTGAGCAGTTCTTC.

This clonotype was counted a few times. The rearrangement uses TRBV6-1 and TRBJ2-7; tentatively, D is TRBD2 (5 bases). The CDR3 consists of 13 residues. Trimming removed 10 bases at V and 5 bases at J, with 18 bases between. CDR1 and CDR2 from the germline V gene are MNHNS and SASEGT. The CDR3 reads CATHTSAGNEQYF. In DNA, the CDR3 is TGTGCCACCCACACCTCGGCGGGCAACGAGCAGTACTTC.

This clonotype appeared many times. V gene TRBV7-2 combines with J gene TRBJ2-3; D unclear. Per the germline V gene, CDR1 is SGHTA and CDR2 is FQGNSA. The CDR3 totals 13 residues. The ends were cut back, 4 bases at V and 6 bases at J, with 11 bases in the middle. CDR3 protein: CASSSPLFDTQYF. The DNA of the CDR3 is TGTGCCAGCAGCTCCCCGTTGTTCGATACGCAGTATTTT. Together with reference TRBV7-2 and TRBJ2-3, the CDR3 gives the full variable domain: GAGVSQSPSNKVTEKGKDVELRCDPISGHTALYWYRQSLGQGLEFLIYFQGNSAPDKSGLPSDRFSAERTGGSVSTLTIQRTQQEDSAVYLCASSSPLFDTQYFGPGTRLTVL.

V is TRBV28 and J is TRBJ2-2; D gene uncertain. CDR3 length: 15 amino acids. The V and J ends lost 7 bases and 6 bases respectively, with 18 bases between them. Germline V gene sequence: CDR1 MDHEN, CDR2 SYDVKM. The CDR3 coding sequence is TGTGCCAGCATTTCCCTATCCTATACTGCCGGGGAGCTGTTTTTT. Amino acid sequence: CASISLSYTAGELFF.

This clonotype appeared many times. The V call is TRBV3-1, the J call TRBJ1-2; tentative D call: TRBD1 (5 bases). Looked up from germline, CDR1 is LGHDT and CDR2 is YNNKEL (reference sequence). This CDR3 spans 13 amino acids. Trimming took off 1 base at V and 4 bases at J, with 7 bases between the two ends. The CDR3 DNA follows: TGTGCCAGCAGCCAAGGACAGTTCTATGGCTACACCTTC. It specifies CASSQGQFYGYTF.

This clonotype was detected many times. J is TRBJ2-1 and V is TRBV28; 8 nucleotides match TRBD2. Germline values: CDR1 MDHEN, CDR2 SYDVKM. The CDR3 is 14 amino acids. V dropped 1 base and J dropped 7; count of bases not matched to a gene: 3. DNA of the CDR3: TGTGCCAGCAGTTTATCCGGGAGGGATAATGAGCAGTTCTTC. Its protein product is CASSLSGRDNEQFF.

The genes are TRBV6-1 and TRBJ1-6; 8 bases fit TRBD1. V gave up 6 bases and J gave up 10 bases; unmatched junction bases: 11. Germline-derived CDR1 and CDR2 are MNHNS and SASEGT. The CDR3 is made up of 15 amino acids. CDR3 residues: CASSATQGEGSPLHF. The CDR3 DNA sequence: TGTGCCAGCAGCGCAACACAGGGGGAAGGGTCACCCCTCCACTTT.

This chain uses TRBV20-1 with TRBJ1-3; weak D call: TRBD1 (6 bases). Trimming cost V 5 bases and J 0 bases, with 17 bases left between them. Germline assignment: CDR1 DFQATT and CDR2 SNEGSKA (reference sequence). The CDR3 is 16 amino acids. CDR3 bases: TGCAGTGCTTTCTTTCCCGGACAGAGCTCTGGAAACACCATATATTTT. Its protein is CSAFFPGQSSGNTIYF.

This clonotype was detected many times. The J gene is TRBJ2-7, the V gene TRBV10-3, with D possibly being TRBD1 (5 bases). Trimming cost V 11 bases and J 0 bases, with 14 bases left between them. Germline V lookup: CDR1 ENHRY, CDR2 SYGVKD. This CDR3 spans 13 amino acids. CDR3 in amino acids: CASQQALSYEQYF. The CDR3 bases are TGTGCCTCCCAACAGGCCCTCTCCTACGAGCAGTACTTC.

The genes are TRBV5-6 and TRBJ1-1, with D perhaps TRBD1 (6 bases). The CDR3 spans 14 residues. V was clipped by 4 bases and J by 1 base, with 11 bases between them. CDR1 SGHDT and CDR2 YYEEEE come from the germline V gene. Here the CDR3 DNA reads TGTGCCAGCAGCACAACGGACAGGAACACTGAAGCTTTCTTT. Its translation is CASSTTDRNTEAFF.

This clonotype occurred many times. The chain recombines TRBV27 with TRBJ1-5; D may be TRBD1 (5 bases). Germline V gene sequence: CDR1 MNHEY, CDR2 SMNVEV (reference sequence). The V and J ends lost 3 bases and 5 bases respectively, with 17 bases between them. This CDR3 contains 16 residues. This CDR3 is CASSFGGTGVYQPQHF. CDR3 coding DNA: TGTGCCAGCAGTTTTGGCGGTACGGGGGTATATCAGCCCCAGCATTTT.

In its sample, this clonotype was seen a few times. The CDR3 sequence: CASLQSGGQTNYGYTF. DNA of the CDR3: TGTGCCAGCCTCCAGAGCGGGGGACAGACTAACTATGGCTACACCTTC. The V call is TRBV7-2, the J call TRBJ1-2; 7 bases fit TRBD1. Germline assignment: CDR1 SGHTA and CDR2 FQGNSA. The junction had 12 bases not matched to a gene; V was cut back by 8 bases and J by 0 bases. CDR3 length equals 16 residues.

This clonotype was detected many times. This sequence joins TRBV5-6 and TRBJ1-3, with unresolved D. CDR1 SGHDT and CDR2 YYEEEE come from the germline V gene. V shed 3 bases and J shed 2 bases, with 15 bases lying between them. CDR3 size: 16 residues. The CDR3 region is CASSSRGGLAGNTIYF. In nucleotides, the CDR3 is TGTGCCAGCAGCTCGCGAGGAGGTCTAGCTGGAAACACCATATATTTT.

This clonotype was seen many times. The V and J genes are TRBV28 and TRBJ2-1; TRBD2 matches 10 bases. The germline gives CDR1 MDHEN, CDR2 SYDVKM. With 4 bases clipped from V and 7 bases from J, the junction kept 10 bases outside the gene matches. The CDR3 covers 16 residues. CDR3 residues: CASSSPGSGRANEQFF. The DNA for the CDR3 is TGTGCCAGCAGTTCGCCGGGAAGCGGGAGGGCTAATGAGCAGTTCTTC.

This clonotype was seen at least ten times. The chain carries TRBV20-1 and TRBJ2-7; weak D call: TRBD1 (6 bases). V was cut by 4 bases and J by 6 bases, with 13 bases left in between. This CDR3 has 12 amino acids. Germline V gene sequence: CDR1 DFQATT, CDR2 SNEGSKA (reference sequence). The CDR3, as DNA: TGCAGTGCTAAACAGGGTCGGGGCGAGCAGTACTTC. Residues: CSAKQGRGEQYF.

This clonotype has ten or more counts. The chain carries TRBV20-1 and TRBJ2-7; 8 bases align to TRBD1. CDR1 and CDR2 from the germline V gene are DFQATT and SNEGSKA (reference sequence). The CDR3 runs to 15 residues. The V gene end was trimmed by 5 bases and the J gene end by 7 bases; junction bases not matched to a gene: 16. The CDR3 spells CSALYPGTGIKEQYF. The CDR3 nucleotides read TGCAGTGCTCTCTATCCCGGGACAGGAATTAAGGAGCAGTACTTC.